This entry lists 8 T cell receptor beta chains sequenced from one sample in a study of cytomegalovirus exposure and HLA in healthy donors. PCR used 60 Vbeta primers and 13 Jbeta primers. Clones were read by immunoSEQ multiplex PCR, and TCRdb kept only the in-frame ones, dropping some. The sample shows 95,000 to 110,000 clones, 65% to 80% of them seen only once. Sequencing was performed on PBMCs. These receptor sequences come from a woman between 18 and 29 years old in good health and CMV-seropositive.

In its sample, this clone was seen a few times. The rearrangement uses TRBV7-3 and TRBJ2-3; the D gene is possibly TRBD2 (6 bases). Germline V gives CDR1 SGHTA, CDR2 FQGTGA. Trimming cost V 5 bases and J 4 bases, with 19 bases left between them. The CDR3 covers 16 residues. Here the CDR3 reads CASSPFGGGQADTQYF. CDR3 DNA sequence: TGTGCCAGCAGCCCTTTCGGCGGAGGGCAGGCAGATACGCAGTATTTT.

The chain joins TRBV10-3 to TRBJ1-1; D is uncertain. This CDR3 spans 15 amino acids. The V gene lost 4 bases and the J gene lost 1 base, with 13 bases spanning the gap. Germline V CDR1 and CDR2: ENHRY, SYGVKD. The CDR3 loop reads CAISGEVVRNTEAFF. The CDR3 DNA sequence: TGTGCCATCAGTGGAGAGGTAGTTCGGAACACTGAAGCTTTCTTT.

V and J are TRBV29-1 and TRBJ1-2; possibly TRBD1 for D (5 bases). Germline V CDR1 and CDR2: SQVTM, ANQGSEA. This CDR3 has 12 residues. The V gene lost 7 bases and the J gene lost 4 bases, with 13 bases spanning the gap. The CDR3 loop is CSAQGASYGYTF. The CDR3 DNA is TGCAGCGCGCAAGGGGCCAGCTATGGCTACACCTTC.

This chain uses TRBV7-3 with TRBJ1-1; D is perhaps TRBD1 (5 bases). The CDR3 runs to 15 residues. Between the trimmed V and J ends, which lost 3 bases and 0 bases, there was a span of 11 bases. Germline values: CDR1 SGHTA, CDR2 FQGTGA. The CDR3 reads CASSFGRGMNTEAFF. CDR3 coding DNA: TGTGCCAGCAGCTTCGGTAGGGGAATGAACACTGAAGCTTTCTTT.

V gene TRBV9 combines with J gene TRBJ1-1, with a tentative D call TRBD1 (6 bases). From germline, CDR1 is SGDLS and CDR2 YYNGEE. The CDR3 runs 13 residues. Trimming took 3 bases from V and 6 from J, leaving 12 bases between them. The CDR3 loop is CASSDRDFSEAFF. The CDR3 nucleotides read TGTGCCAGCAGCGACAGGGATTTCTCTGAAGCTTTCTTT.

This chain links TRBV7-7 with TRBJ2-3; 8 bases match TRBD2. J lost 6 bases, V lost 4 bases, and 15 bases had no gene match. The germline CDR1 and CDR2 sequences are SSHAT and FNYEAQ (reference sequence). There are 17 residues in the CDR3. The CDR3, as DNA: TGTGCCAGCAGCTCCAGACCTCCCGGGACTAGGGGCGATACGCAGTATTTT. Its protein is CASSSRPPGTRGDTQYF.

The chain is built from TRBV2 and TRBJ2-7; the match to TRBD1 covers 10 bases. V shed 4 bases, J shed 4 bases, and the junction held 4 bases outside the gene matches. This CDR3 contains 14 residues. The V gene's germline CDR1 is SNHLY and CDR2 FYNNEI. The CDR3 sequence: CASSVRGQGYEQYF. The CDR3 nucleotides are TGTGCCAGCAGTGTTAGGGGACAGGGGTACGAGCAGTACTTC.

The chain recombines TRBV4-1 with TRBJ2-3; the match to TRBD2 covers 8 bases. CDR1 is MGHRA and CDR2 is YSYEKL in the germline V gene. CDR3 length equals 15 residues. Germline trimming cut 7 bases from V and 6 bases from J; bases unmatched to any gene: 12. CDR3 sequence: CASTPGLASGDTQYF. In nucleotides, the CDR3 is TGCGCCAGCACCCCCGGACTAGCCTCAGGGGATACGCAGTATTTT.